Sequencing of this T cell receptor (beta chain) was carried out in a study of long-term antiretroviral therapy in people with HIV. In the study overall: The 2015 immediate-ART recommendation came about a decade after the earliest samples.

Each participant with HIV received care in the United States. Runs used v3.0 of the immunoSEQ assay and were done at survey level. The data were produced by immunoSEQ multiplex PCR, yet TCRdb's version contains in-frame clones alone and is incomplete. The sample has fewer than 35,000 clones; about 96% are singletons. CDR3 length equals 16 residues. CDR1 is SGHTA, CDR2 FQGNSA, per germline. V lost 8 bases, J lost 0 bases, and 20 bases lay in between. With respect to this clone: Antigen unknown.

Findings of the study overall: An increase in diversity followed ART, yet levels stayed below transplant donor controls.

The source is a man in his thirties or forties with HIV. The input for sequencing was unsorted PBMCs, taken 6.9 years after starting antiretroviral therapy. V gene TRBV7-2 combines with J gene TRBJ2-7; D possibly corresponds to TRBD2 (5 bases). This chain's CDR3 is CASRYIGGQSSYEQYF. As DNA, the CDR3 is TGTGCCAGCCGATACATCGGCGGGCAAAGCTCCTACGAGCAGTACTTC.